Below, one TCR beta chain is given with its context. This record belongs to a study of cytotoxic CD8 clonotypes in ibrutinib-treated CLL. Libraries were prepared by immunoSEQ multiplex PCR; TCRdb keeps only in-frame clonotypes and omits some of them. The table has about 140,000 clones, less than 95% seen once. The V end lost 1 base, the J end lost 2 bases, and 9 bases lay between the germline ends. The CDR3 has 14 residues. CDR1 is KGHSH, CDR2 LQKENI, per germline. This TCR was recovered from a human donor with chronic lymphocytic leukemia. The genes are TRBV18 and TRBJ2-7; D call uncertain. Specimen: PBMCs, collected after 12 months of ibrutinib treatment. CDR3 sequence reads: CASSPQDITYEQYF. CDR3 coding DNA: TGTGCCAGCTCACCACAGGATATTACCTACGAGCAGTACTTC.